Given below is one TCR beta chain in context. This entry belongs to a study of blood T cell repertoires in COVID-19. The wider study: The United States, Italy and Spain supplied acute and convalescent COVID-19 samples. PBMCs, B-cell-depleted T cells, or T cells were the source of the cDNA or gDNA that made up the material.

Per the original methods: Counts of nucleated cells, estimated from reference gene primer amplification, were obtained. Clones were sequenced by immunoSEQ multiplex PCR, and TCRdb holds only the in-frame ones, with some missing. That table is the source of V, J and clone size, and D and trimming were worked out from the DNA. The table includes about 380,000 clones, 85% detected once. This CDR3 region has 12 residues. V shed 0 bases and J shed 7 bases, with 8 bases lying between them. Germline V gives CDR1 SGHDT, CDR2 YYEEEE. The J gene is TRBJ2-7, the V gene TRBV5-6; D perhaps matches TRBD1 (5 bases). The sequencing sample was made of peripheral blood. The sequence was collected from a woman in her late teens or twenties with acute or convalescent COVID-19. In DNA form, the CDR3 reads TGTGCCAGCAGCTTGGCCGCAGGGGAGCAGTACTTC. It translates to CASSLAAGEQYF.